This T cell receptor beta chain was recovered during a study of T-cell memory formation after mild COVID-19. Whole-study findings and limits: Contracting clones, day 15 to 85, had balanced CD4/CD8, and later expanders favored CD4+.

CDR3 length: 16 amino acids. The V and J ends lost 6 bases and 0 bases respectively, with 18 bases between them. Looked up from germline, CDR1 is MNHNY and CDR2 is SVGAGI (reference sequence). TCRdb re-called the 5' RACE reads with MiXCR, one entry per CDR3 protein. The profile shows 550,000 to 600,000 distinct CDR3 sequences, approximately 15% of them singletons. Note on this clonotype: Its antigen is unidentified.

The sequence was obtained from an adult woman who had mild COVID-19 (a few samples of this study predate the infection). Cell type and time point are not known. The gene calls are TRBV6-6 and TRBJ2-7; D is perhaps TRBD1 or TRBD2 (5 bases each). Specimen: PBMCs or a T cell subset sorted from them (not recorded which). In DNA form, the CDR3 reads TGTGCCAGCAGCCGTCTCGGGACCCAGAGCTCCTACGAGCAGTACTTC. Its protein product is CASSRLGTQSSYEQYF.